This T cell receptor (beta chain) was retrieved from a study of blood T cell repertoires in COVID-19. On the study more broadly: Collection of acute and convalescent COVID-19 samples took place in the United States, Italy and Spain. In each case, the material was cDNA or gDNA derived from T cells, B-cell-depleted T cells, or PBMCs.

Methods used by the authors: Reference gene primer amplification gave nucleated cell count estimates. The table came from immunoSEQ multiplex PCR; TCRdb's copy has only in-frame clones and leaves some out. Clonal size and the V and J genes are those of that table, whereas D and trimming came from the DNA. The data hold about 400,000 clones, with around 92% observed a single time. This CDR3 contains 16 residues. The V gene lost 3 bases and the J gene lost 1 base, with 15 bases spanning the gap. Germline CDR1 and CDR2: LNHDA and SQIVND (reference sequence). The receptor was isolated from a man between 35 and 55 years old with acute or convalescent COVID-19. The sample comprised peripheral blood. The chain has TRBV19 and TRBJ1-1; no reliable D call. CDR3 DNA: TGTGCCAGTAGTATTGACTACACGATGGGGAACACTGAAGCTTTCTTT. It is translated as CASSIDYTMGNTEAFF.